This TCR beta chain comes out of a study of shared clonotypes between healthy human individuals. Remarks on this clone: Its cognate antigen is unknown.

Authors' methods: ImmunoSEQ junction-only sequences lacked quality scores, so their filtering differed. Clones were read by immunoSEQ multiplex PCR, and TCRdb kept only the in-frame ones, dropping some. V, J and clone size are those of that table, while D and trimming were read from the DNA. Of about 2,100,000 clones detected, approximately 94% appear once; the ten largest clones hold 1.5% to 2%. The CDR3 runs 14 residues. Germline V lookup: CDR1 SGHDN, CDR2 FVKESK. The J segment lost 4 bases and the V segment lost 4 bases, leaving 2 bases of the junction unmatched. Terminally differentiated effector memory CD45RA+ cells were excluded by CCR7 positive selection of CD45RO-negative cells. Study-level findings and limits: Among the subsets, naive ones generally showed larger estimated richness than memory ones. Generation probability values for non-shared clonotypes were lower than those for clonotypes shared by all four donors.

The chain joins TRBV14 to TRBJ1-3; TRBD1 matches at 9 bases. The TCR originated in a man between 18 and 35 years old in good health. Some clones in this sample may be carry-over from other donors' samples. The sample was naive CD8+ T cells from PBMCs. CDR3 nucleotide sequence: TGTGCCAGCAGCCTTGGGACAGGGGGAAACACCATATATTTT. It codes for CASSLGTGGNTIYF.